Listed below are T cell receptor beta chains from one sample, sequenced in a study of T cells in Graves' hyperthyroidism and ophthalmopathy. TCRdb recomputed calls from the multiplex PCR reads with MiXCR, one row per CDR3 protein. The profile shows 350,000 to 450,000 distinct CDR3 sequences, about a sixth of them singletons. Specimen: blood. The receptors shown here come from a woman in her 30s with Graves' hyperthyroidism that later progressed to Graves' ophthalmopathy. CDR3s include the opening cysteine and the closing phenylalanine or tryptophan. Fields, in order: CDR3 DNA, CDR3 protein, J gene, V gene, D gene, clone size. A D gene is named only where the DNA matches it firmly. The listing skips clone size in some rows; elsewhere it reads once, few, many or a size class.

TGTGCCAGCAGTTTTCGACAGGGGGCTTACGAAAAACTGTTTTTT,CASSFRQGAYEKLFF,TRBJ1-4,TRBV28,TRBD1,many
TGCAGTGCTAGAGCGACTAGCGGGAACACAGATACGCAGTATTTT,CSARATSGNTDTQYF,TRBJ2-3,TRBV20-1,TRBD2,few
TGTGCCAGCAGTCTTTCATGGGTGGCCCCCCTACTGGACAATGGCTACACCTTC,CASSLSWVAPLLDNGYTF,TRBJ1-2,TRBV6-1,NA,many
TGTGCCAGCCAGAAGGGACAGGGCGTCAATGGCTACACCTTC,CASQKGQGVNGYTF,TRBJ1-2,TRBV25-1,TRBD1,NA
TGCAGTGCTCCTAAAGCGGGAGCGAGAACCGGGGAGCTGTTTTTT,CSAPKAGARTGELFF,TRBJ2-2,TRBV20-1,TRBD2,NA
TGTGCCAGCAGAAGAGGACAGGGTGAAGCTTTCTTT,CASRRGQGEAFF,TRBJ1-1,TRBV5-6,TRBD1,NA
TGTGCCAGCAGTGAGAAGGGCGAAAAACTGTTTTTT,CASSEKGEKLFF,TRBJ1-4,TRBV6-1,NA,many
TGTGCCAGCGGCTTGAGGAGGGGGGGCTCCTACAATGAGCAGTTCTTC,CASGLRRGGSYNEQFF,TRBJ2-1,TRBV7-2,NA,many
TGTGCCAGCAGCGTAGGGGAAGGGAGAGGGGATATCGCAGCTTTCTTT,CASSVGEGRGDIAAFF,TRBJ1-1,TRBV9,NA,NA
TGCGCCAGCAGCTCCAGATTGGGAGTCCATAGCACAGATACGCAGTATTTT,CASSSRLGVHSTDTQYF,TRBJ2-3,TRBV5-1,NA,few
TGTGCCAGCAGTTACCACATCGGGGGGGTCAATGAGCAGTTCTTC,CASSYHIGGVNEQFF,TRBJ2-1,TRBV6-5,TRBD2,many
TGTGCCAGCAGTGAAGTGGTAGGGGACACTGAAGCTTTCTTT,CASSEVVGDTEAFF,TRBJ1-1,TRBV6-1,NA,NA
TGTGCCAGCAGTTACTCGGTCGGGGGTTACAATGAGCAGTTCTTC,CASSYSVGGYNEQFF,TRBJ2-1,TRBV6-5,NA,many
TGTGCCAGCAGCTTGGGGCCGCGGGTCTCTGGGGCCAACGTCCTGACTTTC,CASSLGPRVSGANVLTF,TRBJ2-6,TRBV5-4,NA,NA
TGTGCCAGCAGGACAGGGAACGCTAACTATGGCTACACCTTC,CASRTGNANYGYTF,TRBJ1-2,TRBV2,TRBD1,NA
TGTGCCAGCAGTGGGGCAGGGGAATCCTTAGCTAACTATGGCTACACCTTC,CASSGAGESLANYGYTF,TRBJ1-2,TRBV2,NA,few
TGTGCCAGCAGTAGCAGGGACAGGATCACAGATACGCAGTATTTT,CASSSRDRITDTQYF,TRBJ2-3,TRBV6-1,TRBD1,few
TGTGCCACCAGCAGAGATCTGGGACAGGGGAGCACCGGGGAGCTGTTTTTT,CATSRDLGQGSTGELFF,TRBJ2-2,TRBV15,TRBD1,few
TGTGCCAGCAGTACCTCACTAGACTACCAAGAGACCCAGTACTTC,CASSTSLDYQETQYF,TRBJ2-5,TRBV12-3/TRBV12-4,NA,many
TGTGCCAGCAGTTTATCTACGAACGTCGATGAGCAGTTCTTC,CASSLSTNVDEQFF,TRBJ2-1,TRBV12-3/TRBV12-4,NA,NA
TGTGCCAGCACCCCTAAGACAGGGCACTCTGAAGCTTTCTTT,CASTPKTGHSEAFF,TRBJ1-1,TRBV2,TRBD1,many
TGTGCCAGCACTCCCCGTGGAAGGAGCGAGCAGTACTTC,CASTPRGRSEQYF,TRBJ2-7,TRBV28,NA,many
TGTGCCTGGACCCTGATACGGACACAAAACTATGGCTACACCTTC,CAWTLIRTQNYGYTF,TRBJ1-2,TRBV30,NA,few
TGCAGCGTTGGGGACCCGAACACCGGGGAGCTGTTTTTT,CSVGDPNTGELFF,TRBJ2-2,TRBV29-1,NA,NA
TGCAGTGCGAGGTTTCGTCCTGGGGCCAACGTCCTGACTTTC,CSARFRPGANVLTF,TRBJ2-6,TRBV20-1,NA,many
TGTGCCAGCAGCGTAGGGACAGAACAGGAGGCTTTCTTT,CASSVGTEQEAFF,TRBJ1-1,TRBV9,NA,NA
TGTGCCAGCAGGTTGAACAGCAACTATGGCTACACCTTC,CASRLNSNYGYTF,TRBJ1-2,TRBV28,NA,many
TGCGCCAGCAGCTTGGAAGGGCAGGGATCACCCCTCCACTTT,CASSLEGQGSPLHF,TRBJ1-6,TRBV5-1,NA,many
TGTGCCAGCAGCTTTCCGGGGCTATCCGAGCAGTACTTC,CASSFPGLSEQYF,TRBJ2-7,TRBV7-6,NA,NA
TGCGCCAGCAGCTTATTTAGGGGGTCCCCCTACAATGAGCAGTTCTTC,CASSLFRGSPYNEQFF,TRBJ2-1,TRBV5-1,NA,many
TGTGCCAGCAGTTACGGGTACAAGGCTTTCTTT,CASSYGYKAFF,TRBJ1-1,TRBV6-5,NA,many
TGTGCCAGCAGTTTAGGGCAGGGGGCTGAAGCTTTCTTT,CASSLGQGAEAFF,TRBJ1-1,TRBV27,TRBD1,many
TGCAGTGTTGGAGGGGTTGATACGCAGTATTTT,CSVGGVDTQYF,TRBJ2-3,TRBV20-1,NA,many
TGCGCCAGCAGCTTCAGGGCGGGGGTCGTGGACTATGGCTACACCTTC,CASSFRAGVVDYGYTF,TRBJ1-2,TRBV5-1,NA,few
TGTGCCACCAGCAGGCATAGGGGGCCACGGACCTACGAGCAGTACTTC,CATSRHRGPRTYEQYF,TRBJ2-7,TRBV15,TRBD1,many
TGTGCCAGCAGCCAGGGTAGCGGGGGGGCCTCCTACAATGAGCAGTTCTTC,CASSQGSGGASYNEQFF,TRBJ2-1,TRBV3-1,TRBD2,many
TGTGCCAGCAGTTTTAGGACCCCACGGGGAAAGATGAACACTGAAGCTTTCTTT,CASSFRTPRGKMNTEAFF,TRBJ1-1,TRBV28,NA,many
TGCAGTGCCCTAAGGGGCACTGGAAACACCATATATTTT,CSALRGTGNTIYF,TRBJ1-3,TRBV20-1,NA,few
TGTGCCACCAGTGCCAGCCAGCCCAACAGGCTAGCGGGATATAATGAGCAGTTCTTC,CATSASQPNRLAGYNEQFF,TRBJ2-1,TRBV24-1,TRBD2,many
TGCAGCGTTGTTGGTACAAGAAACTATGGCTACACCTTC,CSVVGTRNYGYTF,TRBJ1-2,TRBV29-1,NA,many
TGTGCCAGCAGTGATGGACAGACCAATGAGCAGTTCTTC,CASSDGQTNEQFF,TRBJ2-1,TRBV2,NA,many
TGTGCCAGCAGGGCGGGACTAGCGGGTGTGAAAGAGCAGTACTTC,CASRAGLAGVKEQYF,TRBJ2-7,TRBV12-3/TRBV12-4,TRBD2,NA
TGTGCCAACAGCTACGGGGACATGCGCTCCTACGAGCAGTACTTC,CANSYGDMRSYEQYF,TRBJ2-7,TRBV12-3/TRBV12-4,NA,NA
TGTGCCAGCAGTTTAGCGCTAACTACTGATGAGCAGTTCTTC,CASSLALTTDEQFF,TRBJ2-1,TRBV12-3/TRBV12-4,NA,many
TGTGCCAGCAGCTTGACAGGGGCCGGGGAGCTGTTTTTT,CASSLTGAGELFF,TRBJ2-2,TRBV5-6,TRBD1,many
TGTGCCAGCAGAGACAGCAACTTATACAATGAGCAGTTCTTC,CASRDSNLYNEQFF,TRBJ2-1,TRBV12-3/TRBV12-4,NA,many